This TCR beta chain was identified in a study of blood T cell repertoires in COVID-19 (dated by TCRdb to 2020 to 2022). Background on the whole study: The collaborator samples originated in the United States, Italy and Spain and spanned the acute and convalescent phases of COVID-19. The material from the prospective study consisted of cDNA or gDNA derived from T cells, B-cell-depleted T cells, or PBMCs. Deeply sampled blood TCRbeta repertoires from subjects exposed to, actively infected with, or recovered from COVID-19 were included in the dataset. The repertoires were made available in a free public database intended to serve as a resource for research on the immune response to SARS-CoV-2. Samples were obtained from the ongoing ImmuneRACE study (first 160 participants) and from about 1,300 subjects provided by 6 global collaborators. Nearly every sample came with metadata listing a de-identified subject ID, COVID-19 status, age in years and sex. Where HLA class I and class II types were available, the types were taken from metadata supplied by the sample provider, not from assay-based typing. Results and caveats for the whole study, not just this receptor: How much clinical and demographic metadata was included differed by source and by participant, and the metadata was provided uncurated.

TCRbeta CDR3 regions were amplified from genomic DNA by means of the immunoSEQ Assay, a bias-controlled multiplex PCR. Per the original workflow: Nucleated cell counts per sample were estimated from amplification of reference gene primers within the assay. To quantify the absolute abundance of each unique TCRbeta CDR3 rearrangement, sequence reads were collapsed and filtered. For each sample, productive Simpson clonality was calculated as the square root of Simpson's diversity index across productive rearrangements. TCRdb took this table from immuneACCESS and kept in-frame rearrangements with V and J called. Such tables lack part of the clones; where checked against another copy, unresolved V genes explain under half of the gap, and the rest is unexplained. From that table come the V and J calls and clone size; the DNA was used to work out D and trimming. This sample has around 280,000 clones in its table, and about 90% of those were observed once. The biggest ten clones account for about 10% of the sample.

A word on this clone: Its specific antigen is unknown. No base quality values were provided; no much bigger clone lies one nucleotide off.

Trimmed from V: 4 bases; trimmed from J: 7 bases; junction bases lacking a gene match: 14. The CDR3 spans 16 residues, from the cysteine through the phenylalanine. CDR3 DNA only is kept here, 48 bases in frame from base 1. Reading the germline V gene gives CDR1 MNHEY and CDR2 SVGAGI. At one collaborating source in Seattle, patients were enrolled during active infection and were followed longitudinally through the course of disease. Collaborating institutions collected whole blood in K2EDTA tubes following their own protocols. For TCRbeta analysis, collaborators shipped samples as frozen whole blood, isolated PBMCs, or DNA extracted from either of those sample types.

The TCR sequence derives from a woman aged 25-40 years with COVID-19, enrolled during active disease. Sequencing was performed on peripheral blood. The sequence links TRBV6-5 to TRBJ2-7; TRBD1 matches 9 bases in the middle. The DNA is TGTGCCAGCAGTTCAACTCCGGGACAGGGTGCTAGTGAGCAGTACTTC. Protein translation: CASSSTPGQGASEQYF.